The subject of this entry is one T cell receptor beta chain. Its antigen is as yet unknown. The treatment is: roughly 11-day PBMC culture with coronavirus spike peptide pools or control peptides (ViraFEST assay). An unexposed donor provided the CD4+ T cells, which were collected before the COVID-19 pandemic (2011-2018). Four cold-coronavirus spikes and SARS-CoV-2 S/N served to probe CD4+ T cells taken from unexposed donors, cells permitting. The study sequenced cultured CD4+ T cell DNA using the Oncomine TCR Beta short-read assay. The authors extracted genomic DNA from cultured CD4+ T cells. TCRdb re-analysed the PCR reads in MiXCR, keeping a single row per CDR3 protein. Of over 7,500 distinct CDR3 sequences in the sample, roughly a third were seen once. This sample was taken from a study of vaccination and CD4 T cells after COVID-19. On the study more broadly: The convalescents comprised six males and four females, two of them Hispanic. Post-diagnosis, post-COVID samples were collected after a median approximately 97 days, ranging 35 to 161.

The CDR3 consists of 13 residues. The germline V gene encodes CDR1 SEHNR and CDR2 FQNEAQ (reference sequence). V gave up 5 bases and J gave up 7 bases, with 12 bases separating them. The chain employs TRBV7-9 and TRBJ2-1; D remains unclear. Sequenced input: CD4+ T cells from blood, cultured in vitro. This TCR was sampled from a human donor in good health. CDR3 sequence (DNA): TGTGCCAGCAGCCCGACTGGACCTAATGAGCAGTTCTTC. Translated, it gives CASSPTGPNEQFF.